This TCR beta chain stems from a study of OX40 agonist ivuxolimab in advanced cancers. Study background: Ivuxolimab was administered intravenously to patients at 0.01 to 10 mg/kg every 2 weeks.

The CDR3 sequence is 14 residues long. TCRdb's table, derived via immunoSEQ multiplex PCR, lists solely in-frame clones and lacks some. The sample consists of approximately 69,000 clones, 70% to 90% of them appearing once. The origin of this receptor is an adult with an advanced solid tumor such as melanoma, head and neck, liver or kidney cancer. The V call is TRBV21-1, the J call TRBJ1-2; the table gives TRBD1 as D, unverified against the DNA. TRBV21-1 has pseudogene status. Material: CD4+ or CD8+ T cells sorted from blood, obtained in a trial of the OX40 agonist ivuxolimab. CDR3 protein: CASSQTGGAYGYTF. CDR3 nucleotide sequence: TGTGCCAGCAGCCAGACAGGGGGTGCATATGGCTACACCTTC.